This TCR beta chain was retrieved from a study of T cell changes during pregnancy in multiple sclerosis. V lost 1 base and J lost 3; bases outside the gene matches: 9. Germline V gene lookup returns CDR1 LNHDA and CDR2 SQIVND (reference sequence). The CDR3 runs 16 residues. Method: immunoSEQ multiplex PCR; TCRdb's copy keeps in-frame clones and lacks some. The sample lists about 76,000 clones, roughly 94% occurring once. The chain uses TRBV19 and TRBJ2-7, with 7 nucleotides matching TRBD1. The specimen was peripheral blood, collected in the third trimester of pregnancy. The origin of this receptor is a female donor with multiple sclerosis, enrolled in a pregnancy study. CDR3 in amino acids: CASSIGEGQPFYEQYF. CDR3 DNA: TGTGCCAGTAGTATAGGCGAGGGACAGCCCTTCTACGAGCAGTACTTC.